The clone carrying this T cell receptor beta chain was seen a single time. The antigen remains unidentified. V gave up 3 bases and J gave up 7 bases, with 13 bases separating them. The CDR3 is 14 residues long. CDR1 SGDLS and CDR2 YYNGEE come from the germline V gene. A single record per CDR3 protein comes from TCRdb applying MiXCR to the 5' RACE reads. The sample has 400,000 or so distinct CDR3 sequences, under 25% seen once. The entry originates in a study of T-cell memory formation after mild COVID-19. Study-wide findings and caveats: Contracting clones from day 15 to 85 had balanced CD4/CD8; later expanders favoured CD4+.

The V call is TRBV9, the J call TRBJ1-4, with D possibly matching TRBD1 (6 bases). The receptor comes from an adult woman who had mild COVID-19 (a few samples of this study predate the infection). Cell type and time point are not known. The sequenced material came from PBMCs or a T cell subset sorted from them (not recorded which). CDR3 residues: CASSGGGASEKLFF. In nucleotides, the CDR3 is TGTGCCAGCAGCGGAGGGGGTGCCAGTGAAAAACTGTTTTTT.